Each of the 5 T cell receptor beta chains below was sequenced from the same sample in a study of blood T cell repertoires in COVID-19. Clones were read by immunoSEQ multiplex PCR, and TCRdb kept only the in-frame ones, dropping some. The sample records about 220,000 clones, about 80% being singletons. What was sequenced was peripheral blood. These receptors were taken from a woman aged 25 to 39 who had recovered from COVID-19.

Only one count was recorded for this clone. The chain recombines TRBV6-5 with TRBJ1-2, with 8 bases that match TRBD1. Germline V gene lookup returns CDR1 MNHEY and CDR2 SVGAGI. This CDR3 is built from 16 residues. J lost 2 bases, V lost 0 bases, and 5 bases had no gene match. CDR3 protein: CASSYSIWDRNYGYTF. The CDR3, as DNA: TGTGCCAGCAGTTACTCGATTTGGGACAGGAACTATGGCTACACCTTC.

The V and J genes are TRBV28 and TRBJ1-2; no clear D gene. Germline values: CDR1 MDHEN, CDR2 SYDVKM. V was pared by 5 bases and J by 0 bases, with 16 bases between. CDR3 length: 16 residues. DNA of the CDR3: TGTGCCAGCAGTCCCACCGCTCAGGAGGCTAACTATGGCTACACCTTC. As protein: CASSPTAQEANYGYTF.

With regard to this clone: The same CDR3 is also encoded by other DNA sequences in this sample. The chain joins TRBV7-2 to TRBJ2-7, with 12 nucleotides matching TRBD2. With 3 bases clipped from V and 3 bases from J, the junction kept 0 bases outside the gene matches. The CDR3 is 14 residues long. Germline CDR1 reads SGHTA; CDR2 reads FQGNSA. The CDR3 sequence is CASSLTSGSYEQYF. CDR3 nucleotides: TGTGCCAGCAGCTTGACTAGCGGGAGCTACGAGCAGTACTTC. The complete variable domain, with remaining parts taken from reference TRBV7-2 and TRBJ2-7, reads GAGVSQSPSNKVTEKGKDVELRCDPISGHTALYWYRQSLGQGLEFLIYFQGNSAPDKSGLPSDRFSAERTGGSVSTLTIQRTQQEDSAVYLCASSLTSGSYEQYFGPGTRLTVT.

The CDR3 loop is CASSPRGSLATGSYNEQFF. CDR3 nucleotides: TGTGCCAGCAGCCCCCGGGGAAGTTTAGCGACAGGCTCCTACAATGAGCAGTTCTTC. The chain couples TRBV28 to TRBJ2-1, with D tentatively TRBD1 (6 bases). The CDR3 is made up of 19 amino acids. V lost 6 bases, J lost 0 bases, and 24 bases lay in between. The germline CDR1 and CDR2 sequences are MDHEN and SYDVKM.

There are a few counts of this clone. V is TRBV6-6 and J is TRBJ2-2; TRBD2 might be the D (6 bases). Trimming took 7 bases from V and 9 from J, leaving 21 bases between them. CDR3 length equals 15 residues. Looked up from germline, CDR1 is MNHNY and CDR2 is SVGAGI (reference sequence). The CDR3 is CASNHETSGVWELFF. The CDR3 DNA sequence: TGTGCCAGCAATCACGAGACTAGTGGGGTCTGGGAGCTGTTTTTT.